This T cell receptor (beta chain) was observed in a study of early T cells in non-severe SARS-CoV-2 infection. The overall study: Investigators sequenced bulk RNA drawn from unsorted whole blood, and chains remained unpaired.

The CDR3 is made up of 13 amino acids. CDR1 and CDR2 from the germline V gene are MNHEY and SVGAGI. V was pared by 7 bases and J by 1 base, with 10 bases between. Individual cDNA molecules received unique molecular identifiers. In TCRdb, the 5' RACE reads were re-called with MiXCR into one record per CDR3 protein. The sample yields under 85,000 distinct CDR3 sequences, 13% to 15% seen once. Source material: whole blood. V gene TRBV6-5 combines with J gene TRBJ1-1, with D possibly matching TRBD1 (6 bases). The sequence derives from an adult who was a healthcare worker with PCR-confirmed SARS-CoV-2 infection or an uninfected control (not recorded which). The CDR3 here is CASNGQRNTEAFF. The CDR3 DNA is TGTGCCAGCAACGGACAGCGGAACACTGAAGCTTTCTTT.